This TCR beta chain originates from a study of cytomegalovirus exposure and HLA in healthy donors. Looking at the study overall: A later analysis reported the 90 to 150 validation repertoires used the same platform as the roughly 700 first-cohort repertoires. Whole-study findings and limits: The authors confirmed in vitro that a few CMV-associated chains were specific for CMV antigens. According to reports, the classifier identified cytomegalovirus status with high specificity and sensitivity.

CDR3 size: 11 residues. CDR1 and CDR2 (germline): SQVTM, ANQGSEA. Trimming removed 4 bases at V and 10 bases at J, with 11 bases between. Assay used: immunoSEQ multiplex PCR; TCRdb lists only in-frame clones, some missing. The sample yields some 110,000 clones, approximately 94% seen once. To note about this clone: The target antigen is unknown.

The specimen sequenced was PBMCs. The receptor was derived from a woman between 18 and 29 years old in good health and CMV-seronegative. The chain employs TRBV29-1 and TRBJ2-1; D gene uncertain. The CDR3 is CSVVPFQEQFF. CDR3 DNA: TGCAGCGTTGTACCCTTTCAGGAGCAGTTCTTC.